These T cell receptor beta chains were read from a single sample in a study of T cell responses to AZD1222 COVID-19 vaccine. TCRdb's copy holds only in-frame clones and misses some; the assay was immunoSEQ multiplex PCR. Of about 110,000 clones in the sample, around 89% were seen once. This specimen was peripheral blood, taken 28 days after the second AZD1222 dose. Receptors originate from an adult who received the AZD1222 COVID-19 vaccine. Each CDR3 is given with its conserved first and last residue. D genes are given only for firm matches. Expanded clones are given a class, and other clones once, few, many or no size at all.

D: TRBD1
J: TRBJ1-2
size: NA
V: TRBV10-3
length: 15
DNA: TGTGCCATCAGTGAGAGGGTACAGGGGGCTTCTGGCTACACCTTC
CDR3: CAISERVQGASGYTF

D: NA
J: TRBJ2-2
size: NA
V: TRBV5-8
length: 15
DNA: TGTGCCAGCAGCCCCCGTTCCACCGGCGCCGGGGAGCTGTTTTTT
CDR3: CASSPRSTGAGELFF

D: NA
J: TRBJ2-5
size: NA
V: TRBV7-9
length: 14
DNA: TGTGCCAGCAGCTTCCAGGGCCTGGTAGAGACCCAGTACTTC
CDR3: CASSFQGLVETQYF

D: NA
J: TRBJ2-5
size: NA
V: TRBV5-1
length: 15
DNA: TGCGCCAGCAGCTTGCGGGACAACCTCGGGGAGACCCAGTACTTC
CDR3: CASSLRDNLGETQYF

D: TRBD2
J: TRBJ2-1
size: NA
V: TRBV7-2
length: 16
DNA: TGTGCCAGCAGCTTAAAGAGCGGGGGGGCCTACAATGAGCAGTTCTTC
CDR3: CASSLKSGGAYNEQFF

D: NA
J: TRBJ2-5
size: NA
V: TRBV12-3/TRBV12-4
length: 12
DNA: TGTGCCAGTAGAGCGTCTGGGGAGACCCAGTACTTC
CDR3: CASRASGETQYF

D: NA
J: TRBJ1-6
size: NA
V: TRBV3-1/TRBV3-2
length: 14
DNA: TGTGCCAGCAGCTTCGACAGGTCAAATTCACCCCTCCACTTT
CDR3: CASSFDRSNSPLHF

D: NA
J: TRBJ1-1
size: NA
V: TRBV13
length: 13
DNA: TGTGCCAGCAGCCACAATTCCCACACTGAAGCTTTCTTT
CDR3: CASSHNSHTEAFF

D: NA
J: TRBJ1-1
size: once
V: TRBV5-1
length: 14
DNA: TGCGCCAGCAGCTTGGCAGGGGCCGGGACTGAAGCTTTCTTT
CDR3: CASSLAGAGTEAFF

D: NA
J: TRBJ2-5
size: NA
V: TRBV7-2
length: 14
DNA: TGTGCCAGCAGCTCTCCCCCAGGGTGGGAGACCCAGTACTTC
CDR3: CASSSPPGWETQYF

D: NA
J: TRBJ1-5
size: NA
V: TRBV6-5
length: 14
DNA: TGTGCCAGTCGGAGTGAGGTGGACAATCAGCCCCAGCATTTT
CDR3: CASRSEVDNQPQHF

D: NA
J: TRBJ2-2
size: NA
V: TRBV12-5
length: 15
DNA: TGTGCTAGTGGTTCCGCCCCCCCAGGTACCGGGGAGCTGTTTTTT
CDR3: CASGSAPPGTGELFF

D: NA
J: TRBJ1-2
size: NA
V: TRBV5-8
length: 13
DNA: TGTGCCAGCAGCTTGGATGTTAACTATGGCTACACCTTC
CDR3: CASSLDVNYGYTF

D: NA
J: TRBJ1-1
size: NA
V: TRBV27
length: 14
DNA: TGTGCCAGCAGTTTACGGCAGTCTGTCACTGAAGCTTTCTTT
CDR3: CASSLRQSVTEAFF

D: NA
J: TRBJ1-4
size: NA
V: TRBV11-2
length: 15
DNA: TGTGCCAGCAGCCCCGACGCCTTAGCAGGGGAAAAACTGTTTTTT
CDR3: CASSPDALAGEKLFF

D: TRBD1
J: TRBJ1-3
size: NA
V: TRBV4-2
length: 16
DNA: TGTGCCAGCAGCCCCCCCGGGACAGGGTCTCGTGACACCATATATTTT
CDR3: CASSPPGTGSRDTIYF

D: NA
J: TRBJ1-1
size: NA
V: TRBV2
length: 11
DNA: TGTGCCAGCAGTTCCAACACTGAAGCTTTCTTT
CDR3: CASSSNTEAFF

D: TRBD2
J: TRBJ2-5
size: NA
V: TRBV9
length: 19
DNA: TGTGCCAGCAGCGTAGGACTTGGGACTAGCGGGGGAAATCAAGAGACCCAGTACTTC
CDR3: CASSVGLGTSGGNQETQYF

D: NA
J: TRBJ1-5
size: NA
V: TRBV19
length: 16
DNA: TGTGCCAGTAGTCTCCTGGTGGTGGGGGGGCATCAGCCCCAGCATTTT
CDR3: CASSLLVVGGHQPQHF

D: NA
J: TRBJ2-1
size: NA
V: TRBV3-1/TRBV3-2
length: 17
DNA: TGTGCCAGCAGCCAAGTGGGCACCCAAGGCCCCTACAATGAGCAGTTCTTC
CDR3: CASSQVGTQGPYNEQFF

D: NA
J: TRBJ2-7
size: few
V: TRBV7-2
length: 13
DNA: TGTGCCAGCAGCACGGGATTTGGCTACGAGCAGTACTTC
CDR3: CASSTGFGYEQYF

D: NA
J: TRBJ1-1
size: NA
V: TRBV6-5
length: 14
DNA: TGTGCCAGTTCGAGATCGGGGCTGAGCACTGAAGCTTTCTTT
CDR3: CASSRSGLSTEAFF

D: NA
J: TRBJ1-2
size: NA
V: TRBV7-2
length: 16
DNA: TGTGCCAGCAGCTTAGACCCGGACAGAGCGCACTATGGCTACACCTTC
CDR3: CASSLDPDRAHYGYTF

D: TRBD1
J: TRBJ2-5
size: once
V: TRBV2
length: 13
DNA: TGTGCCAGCAGTCCGGACAGGGCGGAGACCCAGTACTTC
CDR3: CASSPDRAETQYF

D: NA
J: TRBJ1-1
size: NA
V: TRBV6-5
length: 13
DNA: TGTGCCAGCAGTCAGGGTGGTAGCACTGAAGCTTTCTTT
CDR3: CASSQGGSTEAFF

D: TRBD1
J: TRBJ1-4
size: NA
V: TRBV27
length: 13
DNA: TGTGCCAGCAGCCGACAGGGAGGTGAAAAACTGTTTTTT
CDR3: CASSRQGGEKLFF

D: TRBD1
J: TRBJ1-5
size: NA
V: TRBV7-9
length: 12
DNA: TGTGCCAGCAGCTTAGACAGGGGTTCCCAGCATTTT
CDR3: CASSLDRGSQHF

D: NA
J: TRBJ2-1
size: NA
V: TRBV12-3/TRBV12-4
length: 12
DNA: TGTGCCAGCAGTCCAGACAGGTTTGAGCAGTTCTTC
CDR3: CASSPDRFEQFF

D: TRBD2
J: TRBJ2-5
size: NA
V: TRBV4-3
length: 17
DNA: TGCGCCAGCAGCCAAGAGGTAGCGGGGGCATCGGGAGAGACCCAGTACTTC
CDR3: CASSQEVAGASGETQYF

D: TRBD1
J: TRBJ2-5
size: NA
V: TRBV11-3
length: 14
DNA: TGTGCCAGCAGCTCCCATACCCCAGGGGGGACCCAGTACTTC
CDR3: CASSSHTPGGTQYF

D: TRBD2
J: TRBJ2-3
size: few
V: TRBV7-6
length: 17
DNA: TGTGCCAGCAGCCGACGAAGGACTAGCGGGGGCACAGATACGCAGTATTTT
CDR3: CASSRRRTSGGTDTQYF

D: NA
J: TRBJ1-6
size: NA
V: TRBV2
length: 13
DNA: TGTGCCAGCAACCCGCAGTGGGGGGCACCCCTCCACTTT
CDR3: CASNPQWGAPLHF

D: NA
J: TRBJ1-2
size: NA
V: TRBV25-1
length: 16
DNA: TGTGCCAGCACCCCGGGGTGGGACACAAGAGGAGATGGCTACACCTTC
CDR3: CASTPGWDTRGDGYTF

D: NA
J: TRBJ2-7
size: once
V: TRBV14
length: 11
DNA: TGTGCCAGCAGCCGAGGACCTGAGCAGTACTTC
CDR3: CASSRGPEQYF

D: NA
J: TRBJ1-2
size: NA
V: TRBV6-1
length: 13
DNA: TGTGCCAGCAGTGAAGCGACGGGGAGTGGCTACACCTTC
CDR3: CASSEATGSGYTF

D: TRBD2
J: TRBJ2-1
size: NA
V: TRBV5-1
length: 16
DNA: TGCGCCAGCAGCCTCGAAGCGGGGGGGACCTACAATGAGCAGTTCTTC
CDR3: CASSLEAGGTYNEQFF

D: NA
J: TRBJ2-1
size: NA
V: TRBV3-1/TRBV3-2
length: 14
DNA: TGTGCCAGCAGCCAAGATGGGCGGAGAGCGGGGCAGTTCTTC
CDR3: CASSQDGRRAGQFF

D: NA
J: TRBJ2-7
size: NA
V: TRBV6-5
length: 15
DNA: TGTGCCAGCAGTTACTCGAACCCGAAAATTTACGAGCAGTACTTC
CDR3: CASSYSNPKIYEQYF

D: NA
J: TRBJ2-1
size: NA
V: TRBV5-8
length: 15
DNA: TGTGCCAGCAGCTTGTCAGGGACCACTTACAATGAGCAGTTCTTC
CDR3: CASSLSGTTYNEQFF

D: TRBD1
J: TRBJ1-1
size: NA
V: TRBV29-1
length: 13
DNA: TGCAGCGCCGGACAGGGGGGACGAACTGAAGCTTTCTTT
CDR3: CSAGQGGRTEAFF

D: NA
J: TRBJ2-3
size: NA
V: TRBV5-1
length: 14
DNA: TGCGCCAGCAGCCCCCCGGGGTCCCAGGATACGCAGTATTTT
CDR3: CASSPPGSQDTQYF

D: NA
J: TRBJ1-4
size: NA
V: TRBV5-4
length: 15
DNA: TGTGCCAGCAGCTCTGGACGGGCAACTAATGAAAAACTGTTTTTT
CDR3: CASSSGRATNEKLFF

D: NA
J: TRBJ2-3
size: NA
V: TRBV12-3/TRBV12-4
length: 11
DNA: TGTGCCAGCAGGGACTCGGGGACGCAGTATTTT
CDR3: CASRDSGTQYF

D: NA
J: TRBJ1-5
size: NA
V: TRBV2
length: 12
DNA: TGTGCCAGCAGTGACAGCGATCAGCCCCAGCATTTT
CDR3: CASSDSDQPQHF

D: TRBD1
J: TRBJ2-2
size: NA
V: TRBV9
length: 15
DNA: TGTGCCAGCAGCGCCAGGGGGCCGAACACCGGGGAGCTGTTTTTT
CDR3: CASSARGPNTGELFF

D: NA
J: TRBJ1-5
size: NA
V: TRBV7-2
length: 13
DNA: TGTGCCAGCAGCTTAATGGGGAACCAGCCCCAGCATTTT
CDR3: CASSLMGNQPQHF

D: TRBD1
J: TRBJ1-6
size: NA
V: TRBV6-2/TRBV6-3
length: 16
DNA: TGTGCCAGCAGTTACGGAGGGACAGGGGTGTTTTCACCCCTCCACTTT
CDR3: CASSYGGTGVFSPLHF

D: NA
J: TRBJ2-1
size: NA
V: TRBV10-2
length: 17
DNA: TGCGCCAGCAGGAGCCGGGACACAGGGTTGTGGTACAATGAGCAGTTCTTC
CDR3: CASRSRDTGLWYNEQFF

D: NA
J: TRBJ1-1
size: NA
V: TRBV11-1
length: 12
DNA: TGTGCCAGCAGCGAAACAGGGTTCTCGACTTTCTTT
CDR3: CASSETGFSTFF

D: NA
J: TRBJ2-2
size: NA
V: TRBV7-9
length: 16
DNA: TGTGCCAGCAGCTTACCCGTAGGGACAATTACCGGGGAGCTGTTTTTT
CDR3: CASSLPVGTITGELFF

D: NA
J: TRBJ2-3
size: NA
V: TRBV21-1
length: 16
DNA: TGTGCCAGCACCACAAGGTGGGAGACTAGCACAGATACGCAGTATTTT
CDR3: CASTTRWETSTDTQYF

D: NA
J: TRBJ1-1
size: NA
V: TRBV11-2
length: 14
DNA: TGTGCCAGCAGCCGCTTCAGGGAGTCCCCTGAAGCTTTCTTT
CDR3: CASSRFRESPEAFF

D: TRBD2
J: TRBJ2-5
size: NA
V: TRBV6-1
length: 13
DNA: TGTGCCAGCAGACCGAGCGGGGAAGAGACCCAGTACTTC
CDR3: CASRPSGEETQYF

D: NA
J: TRBJ2-5
size: NA
V: TRBV7-8
length: 12
DNA: TGTGCCAGCAGCCAATTCGGAGAGACCCAGTACTTC
CDR3: CASSQFGETQYF